Presented here are 8 T cell receptor beta chains from one specimen sequenced in a study of blood T cell repertoires in COVID-19. Generated by immunoSEQ multiplex PCR, the TCRdb table keeps only in-frame clones and is missing some. The sample has fewer than 300,000 clones, roughly 85% seen once. Sequencing used peripheral blood. These receptors were collected from a woman under 30 with acute or convalescent COVID-19.

J is TRBJ2-3 and V is TRBV24-1; TRBD2 matches 7 bases. Germline CDR1 KGHDR, CDR2 SFDVKD. The ends lost 3 bases at V and 8 bases at J; junction bases unmatched: 16. This CDR3 has 17 residues. CDR3 in amino acids: CATSDPTSVESTLTQYF. CDR3 coding DNA: TGTGCCACCAGTGATCCCACTAGCGTCGAGTCCACTCTTACGCAGTATTTT.

The chain links TRBV9 to TRBJ2-7; D is perhaps TRBD2 (6 bases). V gave up 0 bases and J gave up 2 bases, with 12 bases separating them. The germline V gene has CDR1 SGDLS and CDR2 YYNGEE. The CDR3 contains 15 residues. This chain's CDR3 is CASSVASGAPYEQYF. The CDR3 DNA is TGTGCCAGCAGCGTAGCATCGGGAGCACCCTACGAGCAGTACTTC.

The J gene is TRBJ2-3, the V gene TRBV7-2, with 7 bases matching TRBD1. Germline lookup yields CDR1 SGHTA and CDR2 FQGNSA. V dropped 3 bases and J dropped 1; count of bases not matched to a gene: 1. This CDR3 has 14 residues. The CDR3 sequence: CASSLGQRTDTQYF. CDR3 nucleotide sequence: TGTGCCAGCAGCTTGGGACAGCGCACAGATACGCAGTATTTT. Supplemented by reference TRBV7-2 and TRBJ2-3, the full variable domain reads GAGVSQSPSNKVTEKGKDVELRCDPISGHTALYWYRQSLGQGLEFLIYFQGNSAPDKSGLPSDRFSAERTGGSVSTLTIQRTQQEDSAVYLCASSLGQRTDTQYFGPGTRLTVL.

This chain links TRBV6-1 with TRBJ2-1, with a weak D call TRBD2 (6 bases). V shed 4 bases and J shed 2 bases, with 18 bases lying between them. Per germline, CDR1 MNHNS and CDR2 SASEGT. The CDR3 spans 17 residues. The CDR3 DNA reads TGTGCCAGCAGTGCCCTGCGAGCGGGCGATCCCTACAATGAGCAGTTCTTC. The encoded protein is CASSALRAGDPYNEQFF.

This chain joins TRBV4-3 and TRBJ1-1; D not resolved. Looked up from germline, CDR1 is LGHNA and CDR2 is YSLEER. Deletions cut 0 bases from V and 1 base from J, with 12 bases between. The CDR3 is made up of 16 amino acids. DNA of the CDR3: TGCGCCAGCAGCCAAGATAAGTTCCGGGGGAACACTGAAGCTTTCTTT. It codes for CASSQDKFRGNTEAFF.

The genes are TRBV9 and TRBJ2-5; TRBD2 matches at 9 bases. V was pared by 0 bases and J by 5 bases, with 5 bases of the junction left unmatched. Germline V CDR1 and CDR2: SGDLS, YYNGEE. The CDR3 consists of 15 residues. CDR3 in DNA: TGTGCCAGCAGCGTAGGGCGGGAGGGCCCGGAGACCCAGTACTTC. Protein sequence: CASSVGREGPETQYF.

This chain links TRBV2 with TRBJ2-7; D may be TRBD1 (5 bases). Germline V gene lookup returns CDR1 SNHLY and CDR2 FYNNEI. CDR3 length: 11 residues. Trimming removed 6 bases from V and 6 bases from J, with 9 bases in between. CDR3: CASRQGFEQYF. The CDR3 bases are TGTGCCAGCAGGCAGGGTTTCGAGCAGTACTTC.

V and J are TRBV21-1 and TRBJ2-7; no DNA check was done on the table's D call, TRBD2. TRBV21-1 is classified as a pseudogene. CDR3 length: 16 amino acids. The CDR3 is CASTKYPLERTYEQYF. CDR3 DNA sequence: TGTGCCAGCACCAAATACCCCCTAGAGAGGACCTACGAGCAGTACTTC.